This passage covers 16 T cell receptor beta chains from one sample sequenced in a study of cytomegalovirus exposure and HLA in healthy donors. Assay used: immunoSEQ multiplex PCR; TCRdb lists only in-frame clones, some missing. The sample includes some 340,000 clones, 87% seen only once; the top ten take over 1%. The sequencing input was PBMCs. The receptors here all came from a woman between 25 and 40 years old in good health and CMV-seropositive.

This chain connects TRBV4-2 to TRBJ2-1, with 12 bases aligning to TRBD2. Germline V lookup: CDR1 LGHNA, CDR2 YNFKEQ. The CDR3 is 18 amino acids. Trimming removed 0 bases from V and 9 bases from J; junction bases left unmatched: 12. CDR3 loop: CASSQDVGLAGGLSEQFF. The CDR3 coding sequence is TGTGCCAGCAGCCAAGATGTAGGCCTAGCGGGGGGGCTTAGTGAGCAGTTCTTC.

This clone was found a few times. The chain joins TRBV4-2 to TRBJ2-7; TRBD2 is a possible D gene (6 bases). V was pared by 4 bases and J by 2 bases, with 15 bases between. The CDR3 loop spans 15 amino acids. In germline, CDR1 is LGHNA, CDR2 YNFKEQ. The CDR3 region is CASSPERSGPYEQYF. DNA for the CDR3: TGTGCCAGCAGCCCCGAGCGGAGCGGGCCCTACGAGCAGTACTTC.

The chain is built from TRBV27 and TRBJ2-7, with D perhaps matching TRBD1 (6 bases). The germline V gene has CDR1 MNHEY and CDR2 SMNVEV (reference sequence). V lost 0 bases, J lost 3 bases, and 12 bases lay in between. CDR3 length: 15 residues. CDR3 bases: TGTGCCAGCAGTTTATCCAGGGGCCCAGACTACGAGCAGTACTTC. Translated, it gives CASSLSRGPDYEQYF.

The V and J genes are TRBV28 and TRBJ2-7; TRBD2 is a possible D gene (5 bases). Trimming took off 3 bases at V and 1 base at J, with 13 bases between the two ends. The CDR3 consists of 15 residues. In germline, CDR1 is MDHEN, CDR2 SYDVKM. CDR3 nucleotides: TGTGCCAGCAGTTTCCCCCGGACGGGGTCCTACGAGCAGTACTTC. This gives the protein CASSFPRTGSYEQYF. The full variable domain, in which reference TRBV28 and TRBJ2-7 provide the parts outside the CDR3, is DVKVTQSSRYLVKRTGEKVFLECVQDMDHENMFWYRQDPGLGLRLIYFSYDVKMKEKGDIPEGYSVSREKKERFSLILESASTNQTSMYLCASSFPRTGSYEQYFGPGTRLTVT.

V usage is TRBV7-9 and J usage is TRBJ2-1, with TRBD2 matching 13 bases. The V gene's germline CDR1 is SEHNR and CDR2 FQNEAQ (reference sequence). The J segment lost 10 bases and the V segment lost 7 bases, leaving 10 bases of the junction unmatched. CDR3 length: 15 residues. CDR3 nucleotide sequence: TGTGCCAGCACCCAGAGGACTAGCGGGAGTTACGAGCAGTTCTTC. Its translation: CASTQRTSGSYEQFF.

V and J are TRBV30 and TRBJ2-4; either TRBD1 or TRBD2 may supply D (5 bases each). Germline loops: CDR1 GTSNPN, CDR2 SVGIG (reference sequence). Trimming shortened V by 5 bases and J by 7 bases, and 15 bases separated the two germline ends. This CDR3 comprises 13 residues. The DNA for the CDR3 is TGTGCCTGGCCTCCCGGGACGGACAACATTCAGTACTTC. It translates to CAWPPGTDNIQYF.

This clone was detected once. The genes are TRBV6-6 and TRBJ1-2; the match to TRBD1 covers 7 bases. The CDR3 has 14 residues. Germline CDR1 reads MNHNY; CDR2 reads SVGAGI (reference sequence). J was trimmed by 0 bases and V by 6 bases; bases with no gene match: 4. CDR3 bases: TGTGCCAGCAGCGCAGACAGGGCTAACTATGGCTACACCTTC. Its protein product is CASSADRANYGYTF.

In this sample, this clone turned up once. V is TRBV19 and J is TRBJ2-1; 8 bases align to TRBD2. V lost 3 bases and J lost 0; bases outside the gene matches: 4. This CDR3 region has 16 residues. CDR1 is LNHDA and CDR2 is SQIVND in the germline V gene (reference sequence). The CDR3 DNA sequence: TGTGCCAGTAGTATTCAGGGGACTAGCTCCTACAATGAGCAGTTCTTC. It specifies CASSIQGTSSYNEQFF.

V gene TRBV7-2 combines with J gene TRBJ2-7; the D gene is possibly TRBD1 (6 bases). Deletions cut 2 bases from V and 1 base from J, with 9 bases between. The CDR3 has 14 amino acids. The germline CDR1 and CDR2 sequences are SGHTA and FQGNSA. The CDR3 DNA is TGTGCCAGCAGCTTATCGGGACAATCCTACGAGCAGTACTTC. Its translation is CASSLSGQSYEQYF.

This chain uses TRBV4-1 with TRBJ2-5; D may be TRBD2 (6 bases). Germline V lookup: CDR1 MGHRA, CDR2 YSYEKL. With 3 bases removed from V and 5 bases from J, the gap between germline ends came to 16 bases. The CDR3 has 15 residues. Written as DNA, the CDR3 is TGCGCCAGCAGCCAGGGACTCGGGGGTCGCGAGACCCAGTACTTC. It specifies CASSQGLGGRETQYF.

This clone was picked up one time. The V call is TRBV30, the J call TRBJ2-5; 13 bases fit TRBD2. Germline V gives CDR1 GTSNPN, CDR2 SVGIG (reference sequence). Losses at the gene ends were 1 base for V and 4 bases for J; bases not matched to a gene: 3. The CDR3 is 15 residues long. The CDR3 reads CAWSATSGGTETQYF. As DNA, the CDR3 is TGTGCCTGGAGTGCGACTAGCGGGGGGACAGAGACCCAGTACTTC. Full variable domain (remainder filled in from reference TRBV30 and TRBJ2-5): SQTIHQWPATLVQPVGSPLSLECTVEGTSNPNLYWYRQAAGRGLQLLFYSVGIGQISSEVPQNLSASRPQDRQFILSSKKLLLSDSGFYLCAWSATSGGTETQYFGPGTRLLVL.

The V call is TRBV30, the J call TRBJ2-7; no reliable D call. The CDR3 loop spans 12 amino acids. Germline assignment: CDR1 GTSNPN and CDR2 SVGIG (reference sequence). Trimming removed 0 bases from V and 5 bases from J, with 8 bases in between. CDR3 DNA: TGTGCCTGGAGTGTACTGGGCCACGAGCAGTACTTC. Encoded protein: CAWSVLGHEQYF.

The V and J genes are TRBV7-2 and TRBJ1-2; D is unclear. Trimming took 6 bases from V and 7 from J, leaving 18 bases between them. CDR3 size: 14 residues. The germline CDR1 and CDR2 sequences are SGHTA and FQGNSA. In nucleotides, the CDR3 is TGTGCCAGCAGACCGGGCGACACGTCGGGTGGCTACACCTTC. This sequence encodes CASRPGDTSGGYTF.

J is TRBJ2-3 and V is TRBV11-1; the D gene is possibly TRBD2 (5 bases). There are 14 residues in the CDR3. V gave up 5 bases and J gave up 8 bases, with 17 bases separating them. CDR1 is SGHAT and CDR2 is FQDESV in the germline V gene (reference sequence). CDR3 region: CASSRFPAGVTQYF. CDR3 DNA: TGTGCCAGCAGCCGGTTCCCGGCGGGTGTTACGCAGTATTTT.

The V and J genes are TRBV5-1 and TRBJ2-5, with 14 bases identical to TRBD2. The CDR3 length is 15 residues. The ends lost 3 bases at V and 7 bases at J; junction bases unmatched: 5. The germline V gene has CDR1 SGHRS and CDR2 YFSETQ. As DNA, the CDR3 is TGCGCCAGCAGCTGGGGACTAGCGGGAGAAGCGACCCAGTACTTC. Translated: CASSWGLAGEATQYF.

The chain has TRBV6-5 and TRBJ2-7, with D possibly being TRBD1 or TRBD2 (5 bases each). The CDR3 length is 15 residues. CDR1 and CDR2 from the germline V gene are MNHEY and SVGAGI. The ends were cut back, 7 bases at V and 3 bases at J, with 19 bases in the middle. DNA for the CDR3: TGTGCCAGCAAAAAACGAGGGACGACAAGCTACGAGCAGTACTTC. Protein: CASKKRGTTSYEQYF.